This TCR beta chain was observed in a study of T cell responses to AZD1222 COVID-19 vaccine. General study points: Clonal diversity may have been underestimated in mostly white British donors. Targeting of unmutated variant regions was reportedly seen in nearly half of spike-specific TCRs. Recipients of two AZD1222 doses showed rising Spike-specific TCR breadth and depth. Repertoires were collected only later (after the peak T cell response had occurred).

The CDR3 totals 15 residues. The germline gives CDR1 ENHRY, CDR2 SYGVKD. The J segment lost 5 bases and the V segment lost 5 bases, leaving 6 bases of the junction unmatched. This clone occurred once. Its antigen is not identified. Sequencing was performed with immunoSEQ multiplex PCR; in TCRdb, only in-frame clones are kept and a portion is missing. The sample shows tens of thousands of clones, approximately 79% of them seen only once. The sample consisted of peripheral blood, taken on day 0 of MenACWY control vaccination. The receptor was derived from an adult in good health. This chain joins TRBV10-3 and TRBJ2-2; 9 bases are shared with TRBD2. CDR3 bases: TGTGCCATCAGTCCGGGACTAGCTCGGACCGGGGAGCTGTTTTTT. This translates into CAISPGLARTGELFF.